One and the same sample provided the 28 T cell receptor beta chains below, sequenced in a study of Graves' ophthalmopathy and Graves' hyperthyroidism. Using RNA transcripts, the TCR beta CDR3 regions were amplified. An initial RT-PCR round employing HTBI primers preceded a second-round multiplex PCR. TCRdb analysed the multiplex PCR reads with MiXCR anew, one entry per CDR3 protein. The table shows roughly 380,000 distinct CDR3 sequences, with just over 15% occurring only once. Sequenced input: peripheral blood. The receptors originated from a woman younger than 30 with stable Graves' hyperthyroidism.

Many counts were recorded for this clonotype. The V gene is TRBV19, the J gene TRBJ2-5; TRBD2 matches at 8 bases. With 3 bases clipped from V and 5 bases from J, the junction kept 8 bases outside the gene matches. Germline V lookup: CDR1 LNHDA, CDR2 SQIVND (reference sequence). The length of the CDR3 is 15 residues. CDR3 in amino acids: CASSISSGGLETQYF. The DNA for the CDR3 is TGTGCCAGTAGTATTTCCAGCGGGGGATTGGAGACCCAGTACTTC.

This clonotype was counted only a few times. The V gene is TRBV11-2, the J gene TRBJ2-3; maybe TRBD2 (6 bases). CDR1 and CDR2 from the germline V gene are SGHAT and FQNNGV. This CDR3 has 16 amino acids. The V end was cut by 2 bases, the J end by 3 bases, with 15 bases between. CDR3 residues: CASSLTPTSATDTQYF. The CDR3 coding sequence is TGTGCCAGCAGCTTAACCCCGACTAGTGCTACAGATACGCAGTATTTT.

The gene calls are TRBV7-2 and TRBJ1-1, with 7 bases lining up with TRBD1. J lost 7 bases, V lost 5 bases, and 7 bases had no gene match. The CDR3 totals 13 residues. Germline loops: CDR1 SGHTA, CDR2 FQGNSA. CDR3 coding DNA: TGTGCCAGCAGCGGGGACAGCAGGATTGAAGCTTTCTTT. It yields the protein CASSGDSRIEAFF. Full variable domain (missing parts from reference TRBV7-2 and TRBJ1-1): GAGVSQSPSNKVTEKGKDVELRCDPISGHTALYWYRQSLGQGLEFLIYFQGNSAPDKSGLPSDRFSAERTGGSVSTLTIQRTQQEDSAVYLCASSGDSRIEAFFGQGTRLTVV.

Concerning this clonotype: A read error may account for a junction end that differs from germline. V usage is TRBV6-1 and J usage is TRBJ2-7, with D tentatively TRBD1 or TRBD2 (6 bases each). This CDR3 comprises 16 residues. The germline V gene encodes CDR1 MNHNS and CDR2 SASEGT. The CDR3 region has the DNA TGTGCCGGCAGTGAATCCCGGACAGCGCTAGGGGGGGAGCAGTACTTC. Its protein is CAGSESRTALGGEQYF.

This clonotype was observed many times. The gene calls are TRBV20-1 and TRBJ1-2; D unclear. V shed 0 bases and J shed 8 bases, with 13 bases lying between them. CDR3 length: 13 amino acids. Germline-derived CDR1 and CDR2 are DFQATT and SNEGSKA (reference sequence). This CDR3 reads CSARDLADGGYTF. The CDR3 nucleotides read TGCAGTGCTAGAGATTTAGCAGATGGAGGCTACACCTTC.

This rearrangement joins TRBV3-1 to TRBJ2-2; the D gene is possibly TRBD2 (7 bases). This CDR3 contains 16 residues. Germline-derived CDR1 and CDR2 are LGHDT and YNNKEL (reference sequence). Trimming removed 4 bases from V and 6 bases from J, with 18 bases in between. The DNA for the CDR3 is TGTGCCAGCAGCCCCCGCCGCCTCGGGGGGCCCGGGGAGCTGTTTTTT. This translates into CASSPRRLGGPGELFF. The whole variable domain, filled in from reference TRBV3-1 and TRBJ2-2, reads DTAVSQTPKYLVTQMGNDKSIKCEQNLGHDTMYWYKQDSKKFLKIMFSYNNKELIINETVPNRFSPKSPDKAHLNLHINSLELGDSAVYFCASSPRRLGGPGELFFGEGSRLTVL.

This clonotype was observed a few times. The rearrangement links TRBV7-2 to TRBJ1-1; D remains unclear. Germline V gene lookup returns CDR1 SGHTA and CDR2 FQGNSA. The CDR3 consists of 14 residues. Trimming removed 1 base at V and 4 bases at J, with 10 bases between. This chain's CDR3 is CASSLGWAATEAFF. In DNA form, the CDR3 reads TGTGCCAGCAGCTTAGGATGGGCAGCCACTGAAGCTTTCTTT.

Remarks on this clonotype: This may arise from a read error, as a much more abundant clone is one base away. This rearrangement joins TRBV11-3 to TRBJ2-7; 8 nucleotides align to TRBD1. This CDR3 is 15 amino acids long. The V gene's germline CDR1 is SGHNT and CDR2 YENEEA. In DNA, the CDR3 is TGTGCCAGCAGCTTAGATCATTACAGGGGGTCCGAGCTGTACTTC. It translates to CASSLDHYRGSELYF.

This clonotype was counted between two and nine times. The V and J genes are TRBV19 and TRBJ2-5, with TRBD1 matching 9 bases. Germline values: CDR1 LNHDA, CDR2 SQIVND (reference sequence). The CDR3 covers 16 residues. The V segment lost 5 bases and the J segment 4 bases; nucleotides outside the gene matches: 11. CDR3 coding DNA: TGTGCCAGTAGTTCCCCCGGGACAGGGAGAGCAGAGACCCAGTACTTC. As protein: CASSSPGTGRAETQYF.

The rearrangement links TRBV19 to TRBJ1-6; D uncertain. Deletions cut 3 bases from V and 6 bases from J, with 15 bases between. The CDR3 spans 16 residues. The germline CDR1 and CDR2 sequences are LNHDA and SQIVND (reference sequence). In nucleotides, the CDR3 is TGTGCCAGTAGTATCCGGGGAAAAGCGGGTAATTCACCCCTCCACTTT. Translating it yields CASSIRGKAGNSPLHF.

The chain joins TRBV6-5 to TRBJ2-5; 7 bases line up with TRBD2. The CDR3 runs 15 residues. Germline V gene lookup returns CDR1 MNHEY and CDR2 SVGAGI. V gave up 4 bases and J gave up 4 bases; unmatched junction bases: 9. The CDR3 DNA reads TGTGCCAGCAGTTCCTCGGACTCGGGGGGAGAGACCCAGTACTTC. Translated, it gives CASSSSDSGGETQYF.

This rearrangement joins TRBV3-1 to TRBJ1-6; TRBD1 is a possible D gene (6 bases). V was trimmed by 1 base and J by 7 bases, leaving 11 bases between them. The CDR3 has 15 amino acids. The V gene's germline CDR1 is LGHDT and CDR2 YNNKEL (reference sequence). The CDR3 reads CASSQGGQGNSPLHF. The CDR3 bases are TGTGCCAGCAGCCAAGGAGGGCAGGGGAATTCACCCCTCCACTTT.

This clonotype has a count of ten or more. J is TRBJ2-7 and V is TRBV11-1; D assignment may be TRBD1 or TRBD2 (5 bases each). Trimming removed 5 bases from V and 3 bases from J, with 17 bases in between. The germline CDR1 and CDR2 sequences are SGHAT and FQDESV (reference sequence). This CDR3 region has 15 residues. The CDR3 region has the DNA TGTGCCAGCAGCCCAACGGGACGGATGGACTACGAGCAGTACTTC. Residues: CASSPTGRMDYEQYF.

The gene calls are TRBV11-2 and TRBJ2-2; unclear D gene. Trimming removed 4 bases at V and 6 bases at J, with 12 bases between. Germline V gene sequence: CDR1 SGHAT, CDR2 FQNNGV. This CDR3 has 14 residues. The CDR3 bases are TGTGCCAGCAGCTCGGTCCGGTGGGCCGGGGAGCTGTTTTTT. This sequence encodes CASSSVRWAGELFF.

Ten or more counts support this clonotype. The chain links TRBV19 to TRBJ2-7; the D is unclear. Looked up from germline, CDR1 is LNHDA and CDR2 is SQIVND (reference sequence). Trimming pared 5 bases from V and 1 base from J, leaving 9 bases between. This CDR3 contains 13 residues. Here the CDR3 reads CASSATLSYEQYF. The CDR3 DNA reads as TGTGCCAGTAGTGCTACACTTTCCTACGAGCAGTACTTC. Full variable domain (outside the CDR3, taken from reference TRBV19 and TRBJ2-7): DGGITQSPKYLFRKEGQNVTLSCEQNLNHDAMYWYRQDPGQGLRLIYYSQIVNDFQKGDIAEGYSVSREKKESFPLTVTSAQKNPTAFYLCASSATLSYEQYFGPGTRLTVT.

This clonotype was observed a single time. A read error may explain this, as a much larger clone is one base away. This chain uses TRBV24-1 with TRBJ1-1; D gene uncertain. CDR1 KGHDR and CDR2 SFDVKD come from the germline V gene. This CDR3 comprises 13 residues. The CDR3 protein is CATSEKANTEVFF. The DNA of the CDR3 is TGTGCCACCAGTGAGAAGGCGAACACTGAAGTTTTCTTT.

This clonotype came up many times. The V gene is TRBV7-9, the J gene TRBJ2-5; D perhaps matches TRBD2 (6 bases). Trimming left V 2 bases short and J 2 bases short, with 9 bases between. The CDR3 contains 14 residues. The germline CDR1 and CDR2 sequences are SEHNR and FQNEAQ (reference sequence). This chain's CDR3 is CASSLWGDQETQYF. CDR3 DNA: TGTGCCAGCAGCTTATGGGGGGATCAAGAGACCCAGTACTTC.

This clonotype was counted many times. CDR3 amino acids: CASSLGDSGANVLTF. Here the CDR3 DNA reads TGTGCCAGCAGCCTCGGGGATTCTGGGGCCAACGTCCTGACTTTC. The V call is TRBV4-2, the J call TRBJ2-6; D is perhaps TRBD2 (5 bases). The CDR3 covers 15 residues. In germline, CDR1 is LGHNA, CDR2 YNFKEQ. Trimming took off 4 bases at V and 1 base at J, with 8 bases between the two ends.

This clonotype was recorded at least ten times. V usage is TRBV12-3 or TRBV12-4 and J usage is TRBJ2-7; 9 nucleotides line up with TRBD2. The V and J ends lost 2 bases and 0 bases, in that order; junction bases with no gene match: 8. This CDR3 is 17 amino acids long. The CDR3 DNA sequence: TGTGCCAGCAGTTTATCTGCGGGGGGGCCGCTCTCCTACGAGCAGTACTTC. Translating gives CASSLSAGGPLSYEQYF.

This clonotype was seen a handful of times. The chain combines TRBV3-1 with TRBJ2-7; D ambiguous. Germline-derived CDR1 and CDR2 are LGHDT and YNNKEL (reference sequence). Between the trimmed V and J ends, which lost 4 bases and 2 bases, there was a span of 12 bases. The CDR3 covers 14 residues. For the CDR3, the DNA is TGTGCCAGCAGCCTGGGATCTGCCACCTACGAGCAGTACTTC. Its translation: CASSLGSATYEQYF.

This sequence joins TRBV27 and TRBJ2-5; TRBD1 aligns across 11 bases. CDR1 and CDR2 (germline): MNHEY, SMNVEV (reference sequence). V lost 4 bases, J lost 4 bases, and 5 bases stayed unmatched. The CDR3 covers 15 residues. CDR3 DNA sequence: TGTGCCAGCAGTTCCTGGACAGGGGGCCCAGAGACCCAGTACTTC. It specifies CASSSWTGGPETQYF.

This clonotype was counted at least ten times. The chain combines TRBV12-3 or TRBV12-4 with TRBJ2-2; no clear D gene. The CDR3 has 15 amino acids. V was clipped by 1 base and J by 1 base, with 7 bases between them. CDR3 coding DNA: TGTGCCAGCAGTTTAGGGGCAGAGAACACCGGGGAGCTGTTTTTT. Translated: CASSLGAENTGELFF.

The chain recombines TRBV19 with TRBJ2-7; 7 bases align to TRBD2. The germline CDR1 and CDR2 sequences are LNHDA and SQIVND (reference sequence). This CDR3 is built from 15 residues. Trimming took 6 bases from V and 2 from J; bases not matched to a gene: 10. The CDR3 bases are TGTGCCAGTAGCCAAGATTCGGGACTAACCTACGAGCAGTACTTC. The encoded protein is CASSQDSGLTYEQYF. The whole variable domain, filled in from reference TRBV19 and TRBJ2-7, reads DGGITQSPKYLFRKEGQNVTLSCEQNLNHDAMYWYRQDPGQGLRLIYYSQIVNDFQKGDIAEGYSVSREKKESFPLTVTSAQKNPTAFYLCASSQDSGLTYEQYFGPGTRLTVT.

This clonotype was detected a few times. A much larger clone differs from this one at a single base, so this may be a read error. The rearrangement joins TRBV20-1 to TRBJ1-1; D is unclear. Germline V CDR1 and CDR2: DFQATT, SNEGSKA (reference sequence). CDR3 length: 12 residues. CDR3 DNA sequence: TGCAGTGCTTCCCGGACGCCCGCTGAAGCTTGCTTT. Protein product: CSASRTPAEACF.

The genes are TRBV6-1 and TRBJ1-2; a weak D match, TRBD1 (6 bases). CDR3 length: 15 residues. The V end lost 3 bases, the J end lost 4 bases, and 15 bases lay between the germline ends. CDR1 is MNHNS and CDR2 is SASEGT in the germline V gene. This CDR3 reads CASSESEGVGYGYTF. CDR3 coding DNA: TGTGCCAGCAGTGAGAGTGAGGGGGTGGGCTATGGCTACACCTTC.

This clonotype was seen many times. V is TRBV11-1 and J is TRBJ1-1; the D is unclear. Trimming pared 5 bases from V and 4 bases from J, leaving 14 bases between. Germline CDR1 SGHAT, CDR2 FQDESV (reference sequence). The CDR3 is made up of 14 amino acids. CDR3 bases: TGTGCCAGCAGCCCAGGAGGGCCGGGCACTGAAGCTTTCTTT. This translates into CASSPGGPGTEAFF.

This clonotype was detected ten times or more. The CDR3 DNA sequence: TGCAGTGCTAGAGATTCGGGGAATATTGACGAGCAGTACTTC. Amino acids: CSARDSGNIDEQYF. This chain connects TRBV20-1 to TRBJ2-7; maybe TRBD2 (5 bases). The V and J ends lost 0 bases and 5 bases respectively, with 14 bases between them. From germline, CDR1 is DFQATT and CDR2 SNEGSKA (reference sequence). This CDR3 has 14 residues.

CDR3 region: CASSLGDRVFGTEAFF. DNA for the CDR3: TGTGCCAGCAGTTTGGGGGACAGGGTTTTCGGCACTGAAGCTTTCTTT. The chain uses TRBV12-3 or TRBV12-4 and TRBJ1-1, with 9 positions matching TRBD1. This CDR3 comprises 16 residues. The junction had 9 bases not matched to a gene; V was cut back by 3 bases and J by 4 bases.